The 12 T cell receptor beta chains below were found in one sample sequenced in a study of neurological immune-mediated disorders. Specified time point: longitudinal time-point 2. TCRdb itself ran the 5' RACE reads through MiXCR, one entry per CDR3 protein. The data show some 87,000 distinct CDR3 sequences, about 5.6% seen once. The material sequenced was PBMCs. The receptors were gathered from a woman in her sixties with multiple sclerosis.

The genes are TRBV7-9 and TRBJ1-2; D ambiguous. Trimming took off 1 base at V and 4 bases at J, with 16 bases between the two ends. Looked up from germline, CDR1 is SEHNR and CDR2 is FQNEAQ (reference sequence). CDR3 length: 16 amino acids. The CDR3 sequence is CASSLGAGPKIYGYTF. The CDR3 coding sequence is TGTGCCAGCAGCTTAGGGGCGGGTCCTAAAATCTATGGCTACACCTTC.

This clonotype was seen at least ten times. V and J are TRBV5-1 and TRBJ1-1; 7 nucleotides align to TRBD1. This CDR3 region has 14 residues. Germline V gives CDR1 SGHRS, CDR2 YFSETQ. V was pared by 4 bases and J by 5 bases, with 8 bases of the junction left unmatched. CDR3 loop: CASSVTGDWTEAFF. In nucleotides, the CDR3 is TGCGCCAGCAGCGTTACAGGGGATTGGACTGAAGCTTTCTTT. The variable domain in full, with the rest retrieved from reference TRBV5-1 and TRBJ1-1, is KAGVTQTPRYLIKTRGQQVTLSCSPISGHRSVSWYQQTPGQGLQFLFEYFSETQRNKGNFPGRFSGRQFSNSRSEMNVSTLELGDSALYLCASSVTGDWTEAFFGQGTRLTVV.

The chain uses TRBV4-1 and TRBJ2-2; TRBD2 might be the D (6 bases). Trimming cost V 1 base and J 6 bases, with 9 bases left between them. Germline-derived CDR1 and CDR2 are MGHRA and YSYEKL. The CDR3 extends over 14 amino acids. Written as DNA, the CDR3 is TGCGCCAGCAGCCAAGTGGAGGGGTCCGGGGAGCTGTTTTTT. Protein sequence: CASSQVEGSGELFF.

This clonotype was counted many times. This sequence joins TRBV5-1 and TRBJ2-2, with 15 bases that match TRBD2. Germline lookup yields CDR1 SGHRS and CDR2 YFSETQ. After removal of 1 base from V and 3 bases from J, the junction contained 7 bases not matched to a gene. The CDR3 consists of 19 residues. CDR3 nucleotides: TGCGCCAGCAGCTTGTCCCGGACTAGCGGGGGGGCCGACACCGGGGAGCTGTTTTTT. Amino acids: CASSLSRTSGGADTGELFF.

This clonotype has ten or more counts. This chain links TRBV20-1 with TRBJ2-4; unclear D gene. The CDR3 spans 15 residues. CDR1 and CDR2 from the germline V gene are DFQATT and SNEGSKA (reference sequence). V dropped 4 bases and J dropped 6 bases, with 19 bases sitting between them. The CDR3 region has the DNA TGCAGTGCTAATTCCGTCGGCTTCCAAATAAACATTCAGTACTTC. This sequence encodes CSANSVGFQINIQYF.

This clonotype was found many times. The gene calls are TRBV12-3 or TRBV12-4 and TRBJ2-2, with 7 bases fitting TRBD1. The CDR3 loop spans 14 amino acids. The chain's CDR3 is CAGGSRVDTGELFF. For the CDR3, the DNA is TGTGCAGGGGGCAGCAGGGTTGACACCGGGGAGCTGTTTTTT.

This clonotype was recorded many times. The chain recombines TRBV20-1 with TRBJ1-2; possibly TRBD1 for D (5 bases). Trimming shortened V by 6 bases and J by 8 bases, and 13 bases separated the two germline ends. CDR1 and CDR2 from the germline V gene are DFQATT and SNEGSKA (reference sequence). The CDR3 runs to 11 residues. CDR3 in DNA: TGCAGTGCCGTTATTCAGGGAGGCTACACCTTC. It yields the protein CSAVIQGGYTF.

This clonotype showed up many times. The V call is TRBV3-1, the J call TRBJ1-1; no reliable D call. Trimming removed 5 bases at V and 4 bases at J, with 14 bases between. This CDR3 region has 14 residues. The germline gives CDR1 LGHDT, CDR2 YNNKEL (reference sequence). CDR3 nucleotide sequence: TGTGCCAGCAGCTACCTCGTGGGCTTCACTGAAGCTTTCTTT. It translates to CASSYLVGFTEAFF.

This clonotype was seen a few times. This chain connects TRBV5-1 to TRBJ2-7, with 7 bases that match TRBD2. The trim removed 0 bases at V and 1 base at J, leaving 4 bases unmatched. Germline V lookup: CDR1 SGHRS, CDR2 YFSETQ. This CDR3 contains 15 residues. CDR3 DNA: TGCGCCAGCAGCTTGGGCCTAGCGGAGTCCTACGAGCAGTACTTC. It is translated as CASSLGLAESYEQYF. Using reference TRBV5-1 and TRBJ2-7 for the parts outside the CDR3, the full variable domain is KAGVTQTPRYLIKTRGQQVTLSCSPISGHRSVSWYQQTPGQGLQFLFEYFSETQRNKGNFPGRFSGRQFSNSRSEMNVSTLELGDSALYLCASSLGLAESYEQYFGPGTRLTVT.

This clonotype was observed at least ten times. DNA of the CDR3: TGTGCCAGCTCACCCGGGACTAGCGGGACCCCAGATACGCAGTATTTT. It is translated as CASSPGTSGTPDTQYF. The chain recombines TRBV18 with TRBJ2-3; TRBD2 matches at 13 bases. The CDR3 extends over 16 amino acids. V lost 3 bases to trimming and J lost 4 bases; unmatched junction nucleotides: 4. From germline, CDR1 is KGHSH and CDR2 LQKENI.

This clonotype showed up many times. V is TRBV20-1 and J is TRBJ2-3; 8 nucleotides line up with TRBD2. CDR3 size: 15 residues. J was trimmed by 0 bases and V by 2 bases; bases with no gene match: 4. CDR1 and CDR2 (germline): DFQATT, SNEGSKA (reference sequence). The CDR3 coding sequence is TGCAGTGCTAGACCTAGCGGGCTAAGCACAGATACGCAGTATTTT. Translation: CSARPSGLSTDTQYF.

This clonotype was seen a single time. V gene TRBV28 combines with J gene TRBJ1-1; D is possibly TRBD1 (5 bases). This CDR3 has 14 residues. V was clipped by 2 bases and J by 0 bases, with 7 bases between them. The germline V gene encodes CDR1 MDHEN and CDR2 SYDVKM. CDR3 in DNA: TGTGCCAGCAGTTTACAGGGCCTGAACACTGAAGCTTTCTTT. Translating gives CASSLQGLNTEAFF.